These 5 T cell receptor beta chains share one sample of origin, sequenced in a study of radiotherapy plus CTLA-4 blockade in lung cancer. Generated by immunoSEQ multiplex PCR, the TCRdb table keeps only in-frame clones and is missing some. The sample yields about 45,000 clones, roughly 60% seen once. The sequencing used peripheral blood, collected from a patient treated with radiotherapy plus ipilimumab. The receptors derive from a human donor with non-small cell lung cancer who had a partial response to radiotherapy plus ipilimumab.

This clone has ten or more counts. V and J are TRBV5-1 and TRBJ2-7, with a possible D match to TRBD2 (6 bases). Trimming cost V 4 bases and J 5 bases, with 22 bases left between them. Germline CDR1 is SGHRS and CDR2 is YFSETQ. The CDR3 sequence is 16 residues long. CDR3 nucleotide sequence: TGCGCCAGCAGCCCGGGACTCGCAATGATACTGAACGAGCAGTACTTC. Its protein product is CASSPGLAMILNEQYF.

The chain employs TRBV7-9 and TRBJ2-1, with 13 bases fitting TRBD2. V lost 5 bases, J lost 9 bases, and 10 bases stayed unmatched. CDR3 length: 16 residues. The V gene's germline CDR1 is SEHNR and CDR2 FQNEAQ (reference sequence). CDR3 in DNA: TGTGCCAGCAGCGGGGGGACTAGCGGGGCCCGGGCTGAGCAGTTCTTC. This gives the protein CASSGGTSGARAEQFF.

This chain links TRBV5-4 with TRBJ1-1, with D possibly matching TRBD1 (5 bases). V was trimmed by 8 bases and J by 0 bases, leaving 11 bases between them. Per the germline V gene, CDR1 is SGHNT and CDR2 is YYREEE (reference sequence). This CDR3 has 13 amino acids. The CDR3 coding sequence is TGTGCCAGTAAACAGGCTGTGAACACTGAAGCTTTCTTT. Amino acids: CASKQAVNTEAFF.

About this clone itself: Other DNA sequences of this sample code for an identical CDR3. The V gene is TRBV18, the J gene TRBJ1-1; unclear D gene. V gave up 0 bases and J gave up 0 bases, with 8 bases separating them. The CDR3 sequence is 15 residues long. Germline CDR1 reads KGHSH; CDR2 reads LQKENI. The CDR3 is CASSPPGVMNTEAFF. For the CDR3, the DNA is TGTGCCAGCTCACCACCGGGAGTTATGAACACTGAAGCTTTCTTT.

The V gene is TRBV5-1, the J gene TRBJ2-3; TRBD1 matches at 9 bases. V dropped 4 bases and J dropped 3; count of bases not matched to a gene: 6. CDR1 is SGHRS, CDR2 YFSETQ, per germline. CDR3 length: 15 amino acids. CDR3 in amino acids: CASSPMTGGTDTQYF. DNA of the CDR3: TGCGCCAGCAGCCCCATGACAGGGGGGACAGATACGCAGTATTTT.